The TCR beta chain described here comes from a study of T-cell reconstitution after alpha-beta-depleted transplantation in children. This clonotype occurred many times. Preparation of the TCRbeta library used unique molecular identifiers. TCRdb reprocessed the PCR reads with MiXCR, giving one entry per CDR3 protein. The table includes about 640,000 distinct CDR3 sequences, approximately 16% detected once. Germline CDR1 SGHTA, CDR2 FQGNSA. The CDR3 covers 18 residues. The V and J ends lost 0 bases and 0 bases, in that order; junction bases with no gene match: 8. The sequenced sample was PBMCs from the stem cell graft donor, obtained from the stem cell graft. The gene calls are TRBV7-2 and TRBJ2-3; 8 bases fit TRBD1. The source of this sequence is a human donor who donated a stem cell graft to a child with acute myeloid leukemia. In DNA form, the CDR3 reads TGTGCCAGCAGCTTAGCGGGACAGGTTATAACTAGCACAGATACGCAGTATTTT. This sequence encodes CASSLAGQVITSTDTQYF.